This TCR beta chain was found in a study of T-cell reconstitution after alpha-beta-depleted transplantation in children. About this clonotype itself: Antigen unknown.

This CDR3 region has 16 residues. V lost 3 bases and J lost 5, with 16 bases in between. Germline V gene lookup returns CDR1 SGHVS and CDR2 FQNEAQ. A TCRbeta library incorporating unique molecular identifiers was prepared. From the PCR reads, TCRdb called clonotypes with MiXCR, one entry per CDR3 protein. The sample has 250,000 to 400,000 distinct CDR3 sequences; around 25% are singletons. General study points: Certain patients had high TCRbeta diversity at day 60, and it came from recipient T cells and thymic progenitors that survived. One year post-transplant, T-cell counts and diversity were largely derived from T cells produced anew. Expanded graft clones numbering several hundred reportedly gave rise to alpha-beta T cells about two months after transplant.

The receptor was derived from a male patient between 5 and 17 years old who had a stem cell transplant for acute lymphoblastic leukemia, so the T cells may come from the graft donor. This rearrangement joins TRBV7-8 to TRBJ2-2; D not certain. The sample consisted of PBMCs, mostly from graft donor cells, taken 180 days after TCRalphabeta/CD19-depleted stem cell transplant. The CDR3 loop is CASSFPSVIETGELFF. The DNA of the CDR3 is TGTGCCAGCAGCTTCCCCTCCGTTATCGAAACCGGGGAGCTGTTTTTT. The full variable domain, completed using reference TRBV7-8 and TRBJ2-2, is GAGVSQSPRYKVAKRGQDVALRCDPISGHVSLFWYQQALGQGPEFLTYFQNEAQLDKSGLPSDRFFAERPEGSVSTLKIQRTQQEDSAVYLCASSFPSVIETGELFFGEGSRLTVL.